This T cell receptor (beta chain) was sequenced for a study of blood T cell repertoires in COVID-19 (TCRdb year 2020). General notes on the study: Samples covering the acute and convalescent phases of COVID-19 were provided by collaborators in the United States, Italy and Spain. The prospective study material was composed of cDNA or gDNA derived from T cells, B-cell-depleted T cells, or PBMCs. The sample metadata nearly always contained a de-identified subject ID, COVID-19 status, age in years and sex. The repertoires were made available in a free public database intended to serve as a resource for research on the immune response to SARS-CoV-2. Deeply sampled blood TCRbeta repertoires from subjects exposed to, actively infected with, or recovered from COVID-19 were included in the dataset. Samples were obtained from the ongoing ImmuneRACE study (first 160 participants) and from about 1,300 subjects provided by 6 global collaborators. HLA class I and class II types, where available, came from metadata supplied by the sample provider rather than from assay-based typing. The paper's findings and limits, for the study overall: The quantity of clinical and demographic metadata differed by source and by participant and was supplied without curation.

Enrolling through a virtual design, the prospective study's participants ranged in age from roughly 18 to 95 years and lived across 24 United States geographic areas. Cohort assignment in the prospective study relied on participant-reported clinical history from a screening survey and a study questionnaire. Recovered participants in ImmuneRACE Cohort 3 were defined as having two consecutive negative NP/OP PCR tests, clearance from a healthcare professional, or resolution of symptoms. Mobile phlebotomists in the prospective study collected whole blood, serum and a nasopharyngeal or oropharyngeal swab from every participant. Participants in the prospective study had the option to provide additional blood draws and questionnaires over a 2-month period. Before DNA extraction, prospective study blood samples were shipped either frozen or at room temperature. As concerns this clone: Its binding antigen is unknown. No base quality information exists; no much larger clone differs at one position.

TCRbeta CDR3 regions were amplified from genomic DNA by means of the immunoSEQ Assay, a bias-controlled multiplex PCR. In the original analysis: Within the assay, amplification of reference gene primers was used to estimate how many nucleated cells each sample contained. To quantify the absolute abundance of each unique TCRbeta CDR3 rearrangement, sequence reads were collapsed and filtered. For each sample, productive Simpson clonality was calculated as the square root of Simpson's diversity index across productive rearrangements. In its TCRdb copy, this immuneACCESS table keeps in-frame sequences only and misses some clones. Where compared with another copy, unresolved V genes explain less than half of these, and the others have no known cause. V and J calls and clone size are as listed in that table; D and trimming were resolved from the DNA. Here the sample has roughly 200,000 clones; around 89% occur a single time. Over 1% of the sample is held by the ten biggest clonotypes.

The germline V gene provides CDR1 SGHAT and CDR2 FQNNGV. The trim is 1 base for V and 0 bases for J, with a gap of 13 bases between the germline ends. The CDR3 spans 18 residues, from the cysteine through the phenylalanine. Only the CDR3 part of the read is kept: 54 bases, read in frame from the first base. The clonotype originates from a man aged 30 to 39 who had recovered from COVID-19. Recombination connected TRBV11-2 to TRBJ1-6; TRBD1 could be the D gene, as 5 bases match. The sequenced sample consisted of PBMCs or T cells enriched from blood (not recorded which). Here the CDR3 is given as CASSLVRTRGSYNSPLHF. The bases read TGTGCCAGCAGCTTAGTACGGACAAGGGGCTCCTATAATTCACCCCTCCACTTT. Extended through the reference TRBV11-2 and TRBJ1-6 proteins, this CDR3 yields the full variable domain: EAGVAQSPRYKIIEKRQSVAFWCNPISGHATLYWYQQILGQGPKLLIQFQNNGVVDDSQLPKDRFSAERLKGVDSTLKIQPAKLEDSAVYLCASSLVRTRGSYNSPLHFGNGTRLTVT.